These 6 T cell receptor beta chains came from one sample sequenced in a study of technical replicates of blood from a few donors. Sequencing used immunoSEQ multiplex PCR; TCRdb keeps in-frame clones, though not all of them. The repertoire holds 60,000 to 90,000 clones, with approximately 96% as singletons. The specimen was T cells isolated from PBMCs. The receptors were gathered from a human donor in good health.

V is TRBV6-5 and J is TRBJ1-2; a possible D gene is TRBD1 (6 bases). V was shortened by 5 bases and J by 4 bases, with 14 bases between the two germline ends. The CDR3 is 14 residues long. Germline V gene data show CDR1 as MNHEY and CDR2 as SVGAGI. CDR3 nucleotides: TGTGCCAGCAGTCCGCTTACAGGGCGCTATGGCTACACCTTC. Protein: CASSPLTGRYGYTF.

In its sample, this clone was seen once. The rearrangement joins TRBV30 to TRBJ2-3; D is ambiguous. Germline V CDR1 and CDR2: GTSNPN, SVGIG (reference sequence). Between the trimmed V and J ends, which lost 0 bases and 4 bases, there was a span of 5 bases. The CDR3 spans 12 residues. For the CDR3, the DNA is TGTGCCTGGAGTGTCAGGTCAGATACGCAGTATTTT. It translates to CAWSVRSDTQYF.

This rearrangement joins TRBV5-1 to TRBJ2-2; 7 nucleotides match TRBD1. This CDR3 spans 15 amino acids. After removal of 4 bases from V and 0 bases from J, the junction contained 3 bases not matched to a gene. Germline V gene data show CDR1 as SGHRS and CDR2 as YFSETQ. The CDR3, as DNA: TGCGCCAGCAGCCGGGACAGTACGAACACCGGGGAGCTGTTTTTT. Its translation: CASSRDSTNTGELFF.

The V gene is TRBV30, the J gene TRBJ2-2; a possible D gene is TRBD2 (5 bases). The CDR3 sequence is 16 residues long. Germline lookup yields CDR1 GTSNPN and CDR2 SVGIG (reference sequence). The germline V and J ends were trimmed by 2 bases and 4 bases, with 17 bases remaining between them. The CDR3 sequence is CAWSTTPGIGTGELFF. Here the CDR3 DNA reads TGTGCCTGGAGTACCACGCCGGGGATAGGCACCGGGGAGCTGTTTTTT.

V is TRBV6-6 and J is TRBJ2-7; 7 nucleotides align to TRBD1. The CDR3 covers 14 residues. The junction had 5 bases not matched to a gene; V was cut back by 3 bases and J by 3 bases. Germline assignment: CDR1 MNHNY and CDR2 SVGAGI (reference sequence). CDR3 sequence reads: CASSYHRDSYEQYF. CDR3 nucleotide sequence: TGTGCCAGCAGTTATCATCGGGACAGCTACGAGCAGTACTTC.

This rearrangement joins TRBV4-2 to TRBJ2-1; D is ambiguous. The V end lost 0 bases, the J end lost 0 bases, and 9 bases lay between the germline ends. This CDR3 is built from 16 residues. Germline loops: CDR1 LGHNA, CDR2 YNFKEQ. CDR3 bases: TGTGCCAGCAGCCAAGAAGTGCCCAGCTCCTACAATGAGCAGTTCTTC. Amino acid sequence: CASSQEVPSSYNEQFF.